The clone carrying this T cell receptor beta chain appeared a few times. Its specificity is not known. Germline-derived CDR1 and CDR2 are MNHEY and SVGAGI. This CDR3 spans 12 amino acids. With V trimmed by 4 bases and J by 12 bases, 7 bases remained unmatched. These data originate in a study of CD8 T cells in ankylosing spondylitis. General study points: A number of the motif variants had already been described in reactive arthritis synovial fluid and blood. Disease-linked clones reportedly showed significant enrichment in matched ankylosing spondylitis synovial fluid. The study identified a TCR beta motif of several highly homologous variants that appeared characteristic of ankylosing spondylitis blood. Peripheral blood held disease-linked clones only at relatively low frequency, and these were CD8+.

Each CDR3 protein gets one entry after TCRdb re-called the 5' RACE reads with MiXCR. The sample holds 700,000 to 850,000 distinct CDR3 sequences, about 10% seen once. This TCR came from a male donor with ankylosing spondylitis. The sample was blood, either unsorted or a sorted T cell fraction (not recorded which). The V call is TRBV6-5, the J call TRBJ2-7; 9 bases map to TRBD1. DNA of the CDR3: TGTGCCAGCAGTTCCGGGACAGGGCGTCGGTACTTC. It codes for CASSSGTGRRYF.